The 11 T cell receptor beta chains below all came from one sample that was sequenced in a study of radiation and T cells in renal cell carcinoma. Indicated time point: blood 2 weeks post-SBRT. The sample's treatment: 15 Gy SBRT to primary tumor, nephrectomy 4 weeks later. Sequenced by immunoSEQ multiplex PCR; TCRdb stores in-frame clones only, minus some. In the table there are more than 150,000 clones, roughly 87% of which are singletons. Sequenced here: blood, sampled from a patient whose treatment included radiotherapy and nephrectomy. The receptor source for this set is a woman aged 45 to 65 with renal cell carcinoma.

CDR3 nucleotides: TGTGCCAGCAGTTTGTCGGGTGAGAATCAGCCCCAGCATTTT. The encoded protein is CASSLSGENQPQHF. This rearrangement joins TRBV28 to TRBJ1-5; D is undetermined. Germline V gene sequence: CDR1 MDHEN, CDR2 SYDVKM. Deletions cut 3 bases from V and 4 bases from J, with 10 bases between. This CDR3 spans 14 amino acids.

The chain uses TRBV7-2 and TRBJ1-5; perhaps TRBD1 as D (5 bases). The CDR3 extends over 14 amino acids. Germline assignment: CDR1 SGHTA and CDR2 FQGNSA. The ends were cut back, 5 bases at V and 3 bases at J, with 11 bases in the middle. The CDR3 loop is CASSATGYNQPQHF. The CDR3 coding sequence is TGTGCCAGCAGCGCAACAGGTTACAATCAGCCCCAGCATTTT.

This chain links TRBV6-5 with TRBJ1-1, with TRBD1 identical over 7 bases. The length of the CDR3 is 14 residues. In germline, CDR1 is MNHEY, CDR2 SVGAGI. V was pared by 4 bases and J by 6 bases, with 8 bases of the junction left unmatched. CDR3 DNA sequence: TGTGCCAGCAGTTCAGGACAGGCCCCGGCTGAAGCTTTCTTT. Translated: CASSSGQAPAEAFF.

The chain combines TRBV9 with TRBJ2-3; 7 nucleotides line up with TRBD1. In germline, CDR1 is SGDLS, CDR2 YYNGEE. CDR3 length: 16 amino acids. J gave up 3 bases and V 4 bases, and 11 bases lay outside the gene matches. The CDR3 nucleotides are TGTGCCAGCAGCCCCAAGACAGGGTCGGTGACAGATACGCAGTATTTT. It specifies CASSPKTGSVTDTQYF.

The chain combines TRBV5-1 with TRBJ2-5; 11 positions agree with TRBD2. V lost 1 base to trimming and J lost 3 bases; unmatched junction nucleotides: 8. This CDR3 comprises 17 residues. Per germline, CDR1 SGHRS and CDR2 YFSETQ. CDR3 sequence: CASSLTPMTSGEETQYF. Here the CDR3 DNA reads TGCGCCAGCAGCTTGACGCCAATGACTAGCGGGGAAGAGACCCAGTACTTC.

V usage is TRBV6-6 and J usage is TRBJ2-7; 7 bases agree with TRBD1. From germline, CDR1 is MNHNY and CDR2 SVGAGI (reference sequence). The CDR3 extends over 13 amino acids. V lost 4 bases, J lost 1 base, and 1 base stayed unmatched. The CDR3 coding sequence is TGTGCCAGCAGTTTGGGACAGTCCTACGAGCAGTACTTC. Translation gives CASSLGQSYEQYF.

This rearrangement joins TRBV9 to TRBJ2-3; tentatively, D is TRBD1 (5 bases). This CDR3 has 16 residues. Between the trimmed V and J ends, which lost 0 bases and 5 bases, there was a span of 16 bases. Germline lookup yields CDR1 SGDLS and CDR2 YYNGEE. The CDR3 DNA is TGTGCCAGCAGCGTAGAGTCCCAGGGAATCCTAGATACGCAGTATTTT. Its protein is CASSVESQGILDTQYF.

The chain has TRBV2 and TRBJ2-2; 8 nucleotides line up with TRBD1. This CDR3 contains 15 residues. V shed 7 bases, J shed 5 bases, and the junction held 9 bases outside the gene matches. Germline CDR1 SNHLY, CDR2 FYNNEI. CDR3 in DNA: TGTGCCAGCATCGCAGTGACAGGGGCAACCGGGGAGCTGTTTTTT. Residues: CASIAVTGATGELFF.

The chain carries TRBV30 and TRBJ1-5; a weak D match, TRBD1 (5 bases). Germline loops: CDR1 GTSNPN, CDR2 SVGIG (reference sequence). Deletions cut 1 base from V and 7 bases from J, with 20 bases between. CDR3 length: 16 residues. The CDR3 bases are TGTGCCTGGAGTGGGGCAGGGCTGTGGGAAGAGCAGCCCCAGCATTTT. This codes for CAWSGAGLWEEQPQHF.

This clone has a single count. The chain is built from TRBV18 and TRBJ2-7; 10 bases agree with TRBD1. The V gene end was trimmed by 6 bases and the J gene end by 2 bases; junction bases not matched to a gene: 4. Germline CDR1 is KGHSH and CDR2 is LQKENI. The CDR3 contains 14 residues. The CDR3 nucleotides read TGTGCCAGCTCGCGACAGGGGGCTACCTACGAGCAGTACTTC. Its protein is CASSRQGATYEQYF.

This clone occurred once. DNA for the CDR3: TGTGCCAGCAGCTTCCTCACAGACTTGAACACTGAAGCTTTCTTT. This translates into CASSFLTDLNTEAFF. The gene calls are TRBV11-2 and TRBJ1-1, with D uncertain. The V end was cut by 3 bases, the J end by 0 bases, with 11 bases between. The CDR3 spans 15 residues. CDR1 is SGHAT, CDR2 FQNNGV, per germline.